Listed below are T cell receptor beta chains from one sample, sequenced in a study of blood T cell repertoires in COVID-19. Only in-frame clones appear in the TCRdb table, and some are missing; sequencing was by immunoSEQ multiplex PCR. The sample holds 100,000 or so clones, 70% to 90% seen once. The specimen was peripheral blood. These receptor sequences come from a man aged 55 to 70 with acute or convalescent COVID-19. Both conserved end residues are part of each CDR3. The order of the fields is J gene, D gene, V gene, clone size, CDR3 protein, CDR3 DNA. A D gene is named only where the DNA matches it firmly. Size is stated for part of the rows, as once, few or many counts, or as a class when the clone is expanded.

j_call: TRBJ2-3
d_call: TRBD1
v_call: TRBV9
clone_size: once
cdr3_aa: CASSVQGQGPADTQYF
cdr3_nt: TGTGCCAGCAGCGTTCAGGGACAGGGGCCGGCAGATACGCAGTATTTT

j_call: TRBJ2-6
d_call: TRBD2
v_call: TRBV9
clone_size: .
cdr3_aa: CASSVGYSGAGSGANVLTF
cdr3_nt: TGTGCCAGCAGCGTAGGGTATAGCGGGGCGGGATCTGGGGCCAACGTCCTGACTTTC

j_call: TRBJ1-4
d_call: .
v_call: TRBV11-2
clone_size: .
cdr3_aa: CASSLVPAQGKLFF
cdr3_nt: TGTGCCAGCAGCTTAGTTCCCGCTCAGGGAAAACTGTTTTTT

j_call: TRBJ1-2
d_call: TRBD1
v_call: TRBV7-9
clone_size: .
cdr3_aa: CASRFEGGWGYTF
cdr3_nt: TGTGCCAGCAGGTTCGAAGGGGGCTGGGGCTACACCTTC

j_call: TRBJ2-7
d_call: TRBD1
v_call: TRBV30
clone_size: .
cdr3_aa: CAWSVGTVSYEQYF
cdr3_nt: TGTGCCTGGAGTGTAGGGACAGTCTCCTACGAGCAGTACTTC

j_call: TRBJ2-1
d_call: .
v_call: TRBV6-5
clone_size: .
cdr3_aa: CASSYGVGVGNEQFF
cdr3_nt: TGTGCCAGCAGTTACGGTGTAGGGGTAGGCAATGAGCAGTTCTTC

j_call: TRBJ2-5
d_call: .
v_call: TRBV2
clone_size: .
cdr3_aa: CASSPIPPYQYF
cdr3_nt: TGTGCCAGCAGTCCGATTCCTCCCTACCAGTACTTC

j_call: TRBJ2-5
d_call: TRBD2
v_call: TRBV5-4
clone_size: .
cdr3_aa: CASSLEALAGRETQYF
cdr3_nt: TGTGCCAGCAGCTTGGAGGCCCTAGCGGGACGGGAGACCCAGTACTTC

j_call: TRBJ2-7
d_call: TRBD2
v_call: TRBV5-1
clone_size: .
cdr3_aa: CASSRGLAGGPYEQYF
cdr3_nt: TGCGCCAGCAGCCGCGGACTAGCGGGGGGTCCCTACGAGCAGTACTTC

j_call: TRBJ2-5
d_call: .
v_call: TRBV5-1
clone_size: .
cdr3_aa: CASSLAGKETQYF
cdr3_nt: TGCGCCAGCAGCTTGGCGGGAAAAGAGACCCAGTACTTC

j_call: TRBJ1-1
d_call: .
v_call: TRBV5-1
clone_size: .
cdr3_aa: CASSSAGGTEAFF
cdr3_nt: TGCGCCAGCAGCTCCGCTGGCGGCACTGAAGCTTTCTTT

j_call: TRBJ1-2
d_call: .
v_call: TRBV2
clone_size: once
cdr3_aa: CASKTQGASYGYTF
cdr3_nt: TGTGCCAGCAAAACGCAAGGGGCGAGCTATGGCTACACCTTC

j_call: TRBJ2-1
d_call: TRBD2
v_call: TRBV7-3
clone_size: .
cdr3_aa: CASSSKRGSSYNEQFF
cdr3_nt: TGTGCCAGCAGCTCAAAGCGGGGAAGCTCCTACAATGAGCAGTTCTTC

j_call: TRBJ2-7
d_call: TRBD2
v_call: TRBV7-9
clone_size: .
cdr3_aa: CASSFGGRETYEQYF
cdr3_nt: TGTGCCAGCAGCTTCGGCGGGAGGGAAACCTACGAGCAGTACTTC